This is a list of T cell receptor beta chains from one sample in a study of cytomegalovirus exposure and HLA in healthy donors. Assay: immunoSEQ multiplex PCR; the TCRdb copy retains only in-frame clones and omits some. The repertoire includes 150,000 to 180,000 clones, roughly 80% of them detected once, and 4% sits in the top ten. The sequenced sample consisted of PBMCs. These receptors originate from a woman between 40 and 50 years old in good health and CMV-seronegative. CDR3s include the opening cysteine and the closing phenylalanine or tryptophan. The D gene is left open where the match is weak. The size entry is marked missing in some rows and otherwise reads once, few, many or a size class.

v_gene: TRBV5-1; d_gene: -; j_gene: TRBJ2-3; abundance: -; CDR3aa: CASSFGGASTDTQYF; CDR3nt: TGCGCCAGCAGCTTTGGCGGGGCTAGCACAGATACGCAGTATTTT
v_gene: TRBV27; d_gene: TRBD2; j_gene: TRBJ2-5; abundance: once; CDR3aa: CVSSAPGLKETQYF; CDR3nt: TGTGTCAGCAGTGCACCGGGACTAAAAGAGACCCAGTACTTC
v_gene: TRBV6-5; d_gene: TRBD1; j_gene: TRBJ1-5; abundance: -; CDR3aa: CASSPDRYSNQPQHF; CDR3nt: TGTGCCAGCAGTCCGGACAGGTATAGCAATCAGCCCCAGCATTTT
v_gene: TRBV28; d_gene: -; j_gene: TRBJ1-5; abundance: -; CDR3aa: CASSLTLSRGDQPQHF; CDR3nt: TGTGCCAGCAGTTTAACCCTCTCCAGGGGCGATCAGCCCCAGCATTTT
v_gene: TRBV5-1; d_gene: TRBD1; j_gene: TRBJ2-7; abundance: -; CDR3aa: CASSLGQGEQYF; CDR3nt: TGCGCCAGCAGCTTGGGACAGGGAGAGCAGTACTTC
v_gene: TRBV7-6; d_gene: TRBD1; j_gene: TRBJ1-1; abundance: -; CDR3aa: CASSLALTGGAFF; CDR3nt: TGTGCCAGCAGCTTAGCGTTAACAGGGGGAGCTTTCTTT
v_gene: TRBV28; d_gene: TRBD1; j_gene: TRBJ1-2; abundance: few; CDR3aa: CASSPWTGKGDYGYTF; CDR3nt: TGTGCCAGCAGTCCCTGGACAGGCAAAGGGGACTATGGCTACACCTTC
v_gene: TRBV29-1; d_gene: -; j_gene: TRBJ2-7; abundance: -; CDR3aa: CSVEWTGSPYEQYF; CDR3nt: TGCAGCGTTGAGTGGACGGGGTCTCCCTACGAGCAGTACTTC
v_gene: TRBV9; d_gene: -; j_gene: TRBJ2-1; abundance: few; CDR3aa: CASSRNPPGGILVEYEQFF; CDR3nt: TGTGCCAGCAGCCGAAACCCCCCAGGGGGGATTTTAGTAGAGTATGAGCAGTTCTTC
v_gene: TRBV7-9; d_gene: -; j_gene: TRBJ2-7; abundance: -; CDR3aa: CASSKQHYEQYF; CDR3nt: TGTGCCAGCAGCAAACAACACTACGAGCAGTACTTC